What follows describes a single T cell receptor beta chain. Its antigen has not been determined. Nothing much larger sits one base from this clone, and base qualities are not available. The sample originates from a study of control samples from healthy donors and cancer patients (dated by TCRdb to 2020 to 2021). V loses 7 bases, J loses 8 bases, and the germline ends lie 17 bases apart. From the germline V gene, CDR1 is SGHTA and CDR2 is FQGTGA. The CDR3 numbers 13 residues from cysteine through phenylalanine. The DNA shown is the 39-base CDR3, in frame from base 1. The library was produced with the immunoSEQ multiplex PCR assay. Here the immuneACCESS table is served through TCRdb, limited to in-frame sequences with V and J called. Missing clones are a known gap in these copies; in checked studies unresolved V genes cover under half, and the rest lacks a known reason. The sample yields 150,000 to 200,000 clones; 90% were counted once. Of the sample, 1.2% to 1.5% falls within the top ten clones.

The rearrangement combines TRBV7-3 with TRBJ1-1; the D gene is not confidently resolved. This receptor was taken from a woman between 45 and 65 years old in good health. The source material was blood. The nucleotide sequence reads TGTGCCAGCAAGGAGGGCAGTGGTTTCGAAGCTTTCTTT. Its coded protein is CASKEGSGFEAFF.